This entry lists 25 T cell receptor beta chains sequenced from one sample in a study of T cell responses to AZD1222 COVID-19 vaccine. Using immunoSEQ multiplex PCR, the repertoire was profiled, and TCRdb retains in-frame clones only, with some absent. The sample comprises 150,000 to 170,000 clones, 85% to 90% of which are singletons, and 5.5% to 6% rests with the top ten. This material consisted of peripheral blood, taken on day 0 of MenACWY control vaccination. These receptors all come from an adult in good health.

This clone was seen once. Additional DNA sequences in this sample encode the identical CDR3. The chain couples TRBV7-9 to TRBJ1-1, with D unclear. Germline V CDR1 and CDR2: SEHNR, FQNEAQ (reference sequence). The CDR3 runs to 12 residues. V dropped 6 bases and J dropped 5 bases, with 10 bases sitting between them. CDR3 protein: CASSFGETEAFF. For the CDR3, the DNA is TGTGCCAGCAGTTTTGGTGAGACTGAAGCTTTCTTT.

The CDR3 sequence: CASSTRPSNTEAFF. CDR3 nucleotide sequence: TGTGCCAGTAGTACTCGGCCGTCTAACACTGAAGCTTTCTTT. J is TRBJ1-1 and V is TRBV19, with D uncertain. Germline-derived CDR1 and CDR2 are LNHDA and SQIVND (reference sequence). Trimming stripped 4 bases from V and 2 bases from J, with 11 bases between. CDR3 length equals 14 residues.

The chain couples TRBV5-6 to TRBJ2-5; D gene ambiguous. There are 16 residues in the CDR3. Trimming removed 5 bases from V and 2 bases from J, with 19 bases in between. Germline V gene sequence: CDR1 SGHDT, CDR2 YYEEEE. DNA of the CDR3: TGTGCCAGCAGTTTCTCTCCTAGGCAGACACAAGAGACCCAGTACTTC. Encoded protein: CASSFSPRQTQETQYF.

The chain recombines TRBV4-2 with TRBJ2-5, with D perhaps assigned TRBD1 or TRBD2 (6 bases each). The CDR3 has 14 residues. V dropped 2 bases and J dropped 5 bases, with 12 bases sitting between them. CDR1 is LGHNA and CDR2 is YNFKEQ in the germline V gene. The CDR3 DNA follows: TGTGCCAGCAGCCAAAATACAGGGACTGAGACCCAGTACTTC. The encoded protein is CASSQNTGTETQYF.

The J gene is TRBJ2-7, the V gene TRBV27; D perhaps matches TRBD1 (5 bases). The V end lost 5 bases, the J end lost 5 bases, and 16 bases lay between the germline ends. From germline, CDR1 is MNHEY and CDR2 SMNVEV (reference sequence). The CDR3 length is 14 residues. As DNA, the CDR3 is TGTGCCAGCAGTAGACAGAGAAACTACAACGAGCAGTACTTC. Translation gives CASSRQRNYNEQYF.

This clone has only one observation. The chain couples TRBV28 to TRBJ2-7, with a possible D match to TRBD1 (5 bases). Deletions cut 4 bases from V and 0 bases from J, with 10 bases between. Germline V lookup: CDR1 MDHEN, CDR2 SYDVKM. The CDR3 extends over 14 amino acids. The CDR3 DNA follows: TGTGCCAGCAGTTCCACAGGTTTCTCCTACGAGCAGTACGTC. Translated, it gives CASSSTGFSYEQYV.

The V gene is TRBV5-1, the J gene TRBJ1-3, with 7 positions matching TRBD1. The CDR3 covers 15 residues. Germline V lookup: CDR1 SGHRS, CDR2 YFSETQ. The V segment lost 7 bases and the J segment 0 bases; nucleotides outside the gene matches: 7. The CDR3 DNA sequence: TGCGCCAGCGCACCGGGACAGCTCTCTGGAAACACCATATATTTT. Translation: CASAPGQLSGNTIYF.

The chain has TRBV25-1 and TRBJ2-7; D tentatively fits TRBD1 or TRBD2 (5 bases each). V lost 7 bases and J lost 2, with 12 bases in between. This CDR3 is 13 amino acids long. CDR1 and CDR2 from the germline V gene are MGHDK and SYGVNS. CDR3 residues: CASIGTDAYEQYF. The CDR3 nucleotides read TGTGCCAGCATCGGGACGGACGCCTACGAGCAGTACTTC.

The rearrangement uses TRBV27 and TRBJ2-1; D remains unclear. Germline lookup yields CDR1 MNHEY and CDR2 SMNVEV (reference sequence). Trimming took off 5 bases at V and 2 bases at J, with 4 bases between the two ends. This CDR3 region has 12 residues. The CDR3 loop is CASSQTYNEQFF. The DNA of the CDR3 is TGTGCCAGCAGTCAAACCTACAATGAGCAGTTCTTC.

J is TRBJ2-2 and V is TRBV7-8, with D perhaps TRBD1 (6 bases). The CDR3 has 16 amino acids. The V gene lost 3 bases and the J gene lost 5 bases, with 16 bases spanning the gap. Germline V gene sequence: CDR1 SGHVS, CDR2 FQNEAQ. Here the CDR3 reads CASSFLRGGLTGELFF. CDR3 sequence (DNA): TGTGCCAGCAGCTTTCTCAGGGGCGGCCTGACCGGGGAGCTGTTTTTT.

The V call is TRBV5-1, the J call TRBJ2-3; D not resolved. This CDR3 has 15 amino acids. The V end was cut by 1 base, the J end by 0 bases, with 9 bases between. In germline, CDR1 is SGHRS, CDR2 YFSETQ. CDR3 sequence: CASSLFAQSTDTQYF. Here the CDR3 DNA reads TGCGCCAGCAGCTTGTTCGCCCAAAGCACAGATACGCAGTATTTT.

The J gene is TRBJ2-7, the V gene TRBV6-5, with 8 bases identical to TRBD1. This CDR3 is built from 13 residues. Germline lookup yields CDR1 MNHEY and CDR2 SVGAGI. Trimming took 8 bases from V and 4 from J; bases not matched to a gene: 7. The CDR3 is CASWQGALYEQYF. The CDR3 DNA follows: TGTGCCAGCTGGCAGGGGGCCTTGTACGAGCAGTACTTC.

The chain employs TRBV5-4 and TRBJ2-3; possibly TRBD1 for D (6 bases). The CDR3 totals 19 residues. CDR1 is SGHNT and CDR2 is YYREEE in the germline V gene (reference sequence). Trimming took off 0 bases at V and 2 bases at J, with 22 bases between the two ends. CDR3 bases: TGTGCCAGCAGCTTGGCGGGGCTTAGGACAGTGAGGACCACAGATACGCAGTATTTT. Translation gives CASSLAGLRTVRTTDTQYF.

The chain carries TRBV28 and TRBJ1-5; D is unresolved. V lost 4 bases and J 4 bases, leaving 11 bases between the germline ends. Germline-derived CDR1 and CDR2 are MDHEN and SYDVKM. CDR3 length equals 14 residues. The CDR3 spells CASSSLRRNQPQHF. The CDR3 region has the DNA TGTGCCAGCAGTTCCTTGAGAAGGAATCAGCCCCAGCATTTT.

V and J are TRBV7-3 and TRBJ2-3; no firm D call. The CDR3 length is 14 residues. Looked up from germline, CDR1 is SGHTA and CDR2 is FQGTGA. Trimming took off 3 bases at V and 1 base at J, with 8 bases between the two ends. CDR3 nucleotide sequence: TGTGCCAGCAGCTTTGGCAGCCGCACAGATACGCAGTATTTT. It is translated as CASSFGSRTDTQYF.

This chain links TRBV2 with TRBJ2-3; unclear D gene. V was shortened by 7 bases and J by 6 bases, with 14 bases between the two germline ends. Germline CDR1 is SNHLY and CDR2 is FYNNEI. The length of the CDR3 is 13 residues. CDR3 DNA: TGTGCCAGCACCACTCAGTGGGGTGATACGCAGTATTTT. The encoded protein is CASTTQWGDTQYF.

The chain has TRBV5-1 and TRBJ1-3; 9 bases match TRBD1. J lost 6 bases, V lost 5 bases, and 9 bases had no gene match. CDR3 length: 15 amino acids. Germline V gene sequence: CDR1 SGHRS, CDR2 YFSETQ. The CDR3 loop is CASSSSGQGLNTIYF. The CDR3 DNA is TGCGCCAGCAGTTCCTCGGGACAGGGCTTAAACACCATATATTTT.

The J gene is TRBJ1-5, the V gene TRBV24-1, with D uncertain. Germline loops: CDR1 KGHDR, CDR2 SFDVKD. This CDR3 is built from 15 residues. The V end lost 4 bases, the J end lost 7 bases, and 16 bases lay between the germline ends. The CDR3 reads CATSDSERIGQPQHF. CDR3 DNA sequence: TGTGCCACCAGTGACTCCGAGAGGATTGGGCAGCCCCAGCATTTT.

CDR3 coding DNA: TGTGCCAGCAGTTCACTACCGACAAGGGTTGAGACCCAGTACTTC. Amino acid sequence: CASSSLPTRVETQYF. The chain is built from TRBV27 and TRBJ2-5; no clear D. Germline V CDR1 and CDR2: MNHEY, SMNVEV (reference sequence). V gave up 4 bases and J gave up 5 bases, with 17 bases separating them. CDR3 length equals 15 residues.

The chain carries TRBV5-1 and TRBJ2-5, with D tentatively TRBD2 (5 bases). CDR1 and CDR2 (germline): SGHRS, YFSETQ. Trimming pared 0 bases from V and 2 bases from J, leaving 14 bases between. This CDR3 contains 16 residues. The CDR3 DNA sequence: TGCGCCAGCAGCTTGGGCAGCGGCAGGTCACAAGAGACCCAGTACTTC. Translated, it gives CASSLGSGRSQETQYF.

V gene TRBV2 combines with J gene TRBJ2-1; 7 bases fit TRBD1. Germline CDR1 reads SNHLY; CDR2 reads FYNNEI. The V gene end was trimmed by 10 bases and the J gene end by 8 bases; junction bases not matched to a gene: 14. This CDR3 is built from 14 residues. The CDR3 loop reads CANKWQGGDDEQFF. The DNA of the CDR3 is TGTGCCAACAAGTGGCAAGGGGGCGACGATGAGCAGTTCTTC.

The gene calls are TRBV11-2 and TRBJ1-3; D gene unclear. Germline V gives CDR1 SGHAT, CDR2 FQNNGV. The CDR3 is 13 amino acids. Trimming took off 1 base at V and 2 bases at J, with 3 bases between the two ends. The CDR3 DNA reads as TGTGCCAGCAGCTTAGTAGCTGGAAACACCATATATTTT. Its protein product is CASSLVAGNTIYF. Complete variable domain (other parts from reference TRBV11-2 and TRBJ1-3): EAGVAQSPRYKIIEKRQSVAFWCNPISGHATLYWYQQILGQGPKLLIQFQNNGVVDDSQLPKDRFSAERLKGVDSTLKIQPAKLEDSAVYLCASSLVAGNTIYFGEGSWLTVV.

The V gene is TRBV6-5, the J gene TRBJ1-5; no clear D gene. The V gene's germline CDR1 is MNHEY and CDR2 SVGAGI. Trimming removed 0 bases from V and 5 bases from J, with 8 bases in between. This CDR3 contains 14 residues. The DNA of the CDR3 is TGTGCCAGCAGTTACTCTTACACTGATCAGCCCCAGCATTTT. Translating it yields CASSYSYTDQPQHF.

A word on this clone: The junction departs from germline at one end; a sequencing error may be responsible. The chain joins TRBV10-3 to TRBJ1-3; D is perhaps TRBD1 (5 bases). The CDR3 is made up of 11 amino acids. Germline values: CDR1 ENHRY, CDR2 SYGVKD. CDR3 protein: CAITDQGPFFF. CDR3 coding DNA: TGTGCCATCACGGACCAGGGACCTTTCTTTTTT.

The chain is built from TRBV7-8 and TRBJ2-3, with D unresolved. V was trimmed by 7 bases and J by 0 bases, leaving 11 bases between them. The length of the CDR3 is 14 residues. The germline V gene encodes CDR1 SGHVS and CDR2 FQNEAQ. The CDR3 DNA reads TGTGCCAGCACGGCGTACAGTAGCACAGATACGCAGTATTTT. It is translated as CASTAYSSTDTQYF. The full variable domain, with the rest looked up from reference TRBV7-8 and TRBJ2-3, is GAGVSQSPRYKVAKRGQDVALRCDPISGHVSLFWYQQALGQGPEFLTYFQNEAQLDKSGLPSDRFFAERPEGSVSTLKIQRTQQEDSAVYLCASTAYSSTDTQYFGPGTRLTVL.